The present entry profiles one T cell receptor beta chain with its context. This clone was detected a few times. This receptor's antigen is unknown. Its ends do not fully match the called genes, so a read error is possible. The entire isolated RNA was reverse transcribed using the High Capacity cDNA Reverse Transcription Kit, and thus expressed TCRB transcripts were sequenced. Naive, central memory and regulatory T cell samples underwent deep immunoSEQ sequencing, averaging around 3.6 million total reads per sample. Sorted cells were lysed in RLT buffer, and RNA was extracted using DNase-treated RNeasy Micro or Mini kits according to cell number. To prevent cross-contamination, every cell subset was processed on its own, while patient and healthy donor samples were processed together. TCRB sequences were amplified from cDNA with the immunoSEQ multiplex PCR, producing 87-bp fragments spanning the CDR3 region. Amplicons were sequenced on the Illumina HiSeq platform. Per the original workflow: Synthetic template baselines were used to correct PCR bias computationally, reads within Hamming distance 2 were collapsed, and singletons that could not be merged were discarded. Reads were aligned against IMGT so that V, D and J genes, CDR3 length and insertions or deletions at six rearrangement sites could be assigned. Clonotype counts were normalized to sorted cell number within each subset before computing true diversity and Gini coefficients with the tcR R package. The overlap coefficient, calculated on TCRB nucleotide sequences, was used to measure repertoire sharing. As a proxy for the pre-selection repertoire, out-of-frame TCRB sequences from naive cells were analyzed. In TCRdb, the immuneACCESS table is reduced to in-frame sequences with V and J assigned. These tables do not hold every clone; where another copy was compared, an unresolved V gene accounts for under half, and the others remain unexplained. D and trimming were read from the DNA, whereas the V and J calls and clone size are those reported in that table. The sample has around 250,000 clones on record, around an eighth of them singletons. More than 0.025% of the sample rests with the top ten.

The sample originates from a study of beta chain features in type 1 diabetes (dated by TCRdb to between 2018 and 2020). Regarding the research as a whole: Patients and healthy donors did not differ in mean age, gender distribution, total cell number or subset yield. Across all samples, some 100,000,000 sorted cells were examined, and cell number per subset correlated strongly with RNA yield. The study compared TCRB repertoires of sorted circulating CD4+ T cell subsets between recently diagnosed type 1 diabetes patients and matched healthy donors. Naive and central memory subsets were obtained from all 30 or so donors, but regulatory and stem cell-like memory subsets were isolated from only 8 patients and roughly 8 healthy donors. Points the paper makes about the study in general: Because the HLA sub-analyses included only small numbers of individuals, any influence of HLA type on TCRB rearrangement was left unresolved. The naive, central memory and regulatory TCRB repertoires appeared to resemble one another more closely among patients than among healthy donors. Fewer insertions and more nucleotide deletions at VDJ recombination sites were observed in patients with type 1 diabetes, implying thymic rearrangement abnormalities. Because cDNA was sequenced instead of genomic DNA, activated cells with high expression could be over-represented, although the groups did not differ in activation or CD3 levels. Type 1 diabetes patients showed a moderate but significant shortening of TCRB CDR3 length in all four CD4+ subsets. PCR may preferentially amplify shorter templates, but because patient and control samples were amplified and corrected together, any resulting skew would affect both groups equally.

CDR1 SSHAT and CDR2 FNYEAQ were looked up in the germline V gene (reference sequence). The CDR3 sequence holds 15 residues, the cysteine and phenylalanine included. Of all the DNA, just the CDR3 is kept, 45 bases in frame from base 1. Each donor gave one peripheral blood draw, around 0.12 L on average, collected into heparinised tubes. Naive, central memory, regulatory and stem cell-like memory CD4+ T cells were sorted on a BD FACSAria II using a panel including CD45RO, CCR7, CD25, CD127, CD95 and CD27. Every sorted population had a purity above 98%. PBMCs were isolated immediately by Lymphoprep density gradient centrifugation and stained directly without culture. Samples were stained and sorted in pairs, with one healthy donor and one patient per experiment, so that batch effects were minimized.

This TCR was recovered from a middle-aged woman in good health. Sequenced: naive CD4+ T cells from blood. The cell subset or site label, read with the paper, signifies: true naive CD4+ T cells. The rearranged segments are TRBV7-7 and TRBJ2-5, and perhaps TRBD2 as D gene, on 6 matching bases. This receptor has the CDR3 CASSLGSLAGETQYF. The sequenced DNA is TGTGCTAGCAGCTTAGGCTCACTAGCAGGAGAGACCCAGTACTTC.